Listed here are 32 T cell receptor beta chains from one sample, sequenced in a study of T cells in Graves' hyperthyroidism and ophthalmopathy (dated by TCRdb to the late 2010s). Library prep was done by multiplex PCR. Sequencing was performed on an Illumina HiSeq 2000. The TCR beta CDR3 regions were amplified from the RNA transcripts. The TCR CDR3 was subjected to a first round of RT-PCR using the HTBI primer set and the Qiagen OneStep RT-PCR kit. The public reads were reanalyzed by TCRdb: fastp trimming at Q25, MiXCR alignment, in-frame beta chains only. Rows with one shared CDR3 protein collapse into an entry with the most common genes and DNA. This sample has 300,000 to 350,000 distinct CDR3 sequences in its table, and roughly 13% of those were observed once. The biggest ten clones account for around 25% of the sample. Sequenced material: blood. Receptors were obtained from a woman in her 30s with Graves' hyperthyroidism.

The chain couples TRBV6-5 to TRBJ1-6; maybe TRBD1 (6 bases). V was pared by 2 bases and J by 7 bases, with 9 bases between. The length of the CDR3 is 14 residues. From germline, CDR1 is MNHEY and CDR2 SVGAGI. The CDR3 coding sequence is TGTGCCAGCAGTTACGGCCAGGGGAATTCACCCCTCCACTTT. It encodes CASSYGQGNSPLHF.

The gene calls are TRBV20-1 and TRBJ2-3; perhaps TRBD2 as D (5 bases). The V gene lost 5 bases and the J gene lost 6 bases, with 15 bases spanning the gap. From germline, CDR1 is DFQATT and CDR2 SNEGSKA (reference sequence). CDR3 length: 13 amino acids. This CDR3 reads CSAPAWTLDTQYF. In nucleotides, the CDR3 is TGCAGTGCTCCCGCCTGGACTCTCGATACGCAGTATTTT.

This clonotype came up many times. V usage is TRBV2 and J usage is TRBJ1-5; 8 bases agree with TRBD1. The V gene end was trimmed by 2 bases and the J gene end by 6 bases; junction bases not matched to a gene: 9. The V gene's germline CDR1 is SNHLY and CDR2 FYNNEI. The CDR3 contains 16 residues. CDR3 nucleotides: TGTGCCAGCAGTGAAACGCCAGGGGGCAGTGTTCAGCCCCAGCATTTT. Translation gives CASSETPGGSVQPQHF.

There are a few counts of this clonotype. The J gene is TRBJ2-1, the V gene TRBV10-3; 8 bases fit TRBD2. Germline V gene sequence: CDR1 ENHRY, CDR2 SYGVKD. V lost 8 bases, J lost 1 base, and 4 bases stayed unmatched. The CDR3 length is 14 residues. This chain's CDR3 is CAISGGRSYNEQFF. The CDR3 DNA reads TGTGCCATCTCGGGCGGGAGGTCCTACAATGAGCAGTTCTTC.

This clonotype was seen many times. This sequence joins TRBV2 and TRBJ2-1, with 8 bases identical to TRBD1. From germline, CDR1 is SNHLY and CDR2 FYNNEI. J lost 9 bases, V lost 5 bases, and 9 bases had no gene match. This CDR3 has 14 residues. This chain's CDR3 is CASSMTIGTGEQFF. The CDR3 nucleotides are TGTGCCAGCAGTATGACTATCGGGACAGGTGAGCAGTTCTTC.

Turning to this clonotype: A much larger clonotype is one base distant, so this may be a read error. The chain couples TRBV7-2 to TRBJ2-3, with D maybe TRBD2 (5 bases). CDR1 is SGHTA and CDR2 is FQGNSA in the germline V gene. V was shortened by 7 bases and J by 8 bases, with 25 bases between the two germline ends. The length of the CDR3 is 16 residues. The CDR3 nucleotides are TGTGCCAGCACCGCTAGTTTTGAGGCGGGTGGAGGTACGCAGTATTTT. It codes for CASTASFEAGGGTQYF.

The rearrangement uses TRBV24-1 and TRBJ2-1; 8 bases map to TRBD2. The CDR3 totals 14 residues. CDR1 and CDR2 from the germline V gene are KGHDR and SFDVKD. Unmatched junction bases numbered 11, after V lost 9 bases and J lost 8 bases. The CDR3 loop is CATGGSGSTDEQFF. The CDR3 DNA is TGTGCCACCGGTGGAAGCGGGAGTACCGATGAGCAGTTCTTC.

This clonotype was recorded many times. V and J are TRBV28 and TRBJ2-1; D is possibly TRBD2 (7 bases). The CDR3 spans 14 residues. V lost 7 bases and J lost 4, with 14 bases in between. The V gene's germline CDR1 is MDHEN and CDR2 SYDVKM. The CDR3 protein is CASTQGGGYNEQFF. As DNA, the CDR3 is TGTGCCAGCACCCAGGGAGGGGGTTACAATGAGCAGTTCTTC.

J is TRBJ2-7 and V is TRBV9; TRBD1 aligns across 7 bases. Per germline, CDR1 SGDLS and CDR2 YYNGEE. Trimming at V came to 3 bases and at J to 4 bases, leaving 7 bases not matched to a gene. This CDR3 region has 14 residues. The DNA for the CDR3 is TGTGCCAGCAGCGCGGACAGGACTTCTTACGAGCAGTACTTC. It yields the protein CASSADRTSYEQYF.

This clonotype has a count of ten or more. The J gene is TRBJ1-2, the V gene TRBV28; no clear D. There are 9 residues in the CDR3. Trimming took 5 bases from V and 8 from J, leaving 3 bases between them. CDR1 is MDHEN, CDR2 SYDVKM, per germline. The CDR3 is CASSRGYTF. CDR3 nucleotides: TGTGCCAGCAGTCGGGGCTACACCTTC.

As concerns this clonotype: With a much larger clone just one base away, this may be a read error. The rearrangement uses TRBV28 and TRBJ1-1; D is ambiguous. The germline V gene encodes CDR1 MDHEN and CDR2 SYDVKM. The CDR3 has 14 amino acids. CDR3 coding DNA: TGTGCCAGCCATGATTCAAAAACGAACACTGAAGCTTCCTTT. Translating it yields CASHDSKTNTEASF.

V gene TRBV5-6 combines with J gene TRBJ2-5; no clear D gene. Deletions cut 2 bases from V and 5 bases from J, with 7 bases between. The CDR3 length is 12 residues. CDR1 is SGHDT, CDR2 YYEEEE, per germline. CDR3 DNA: TGTGCCAGCAGCTTTAACTGGGAGACCCAGTACTTC. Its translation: CASSFNWETQYF. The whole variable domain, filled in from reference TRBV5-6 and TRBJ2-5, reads DAGVTQSPTHLIKTRGQQVTLRCSPKSGHDTVSWYQQALGQGPQFIFQYYEEEERQRGNFPDRFSGHQFPNYSSELNVNALLLGDSALYLCASSFNWETQYFGPGTRLLVL.

The CDR3 protein is CAIGAYEQYF. For the CDR3, the DNA is TGTGCCATAGGGGCCTACGAGCAGTACTTC. The chain carries TRBV6-1 and TRBJ2-7; TRBD1 might be the D (5 bases). V lost 10 bases to trimming and J lost 2 bases, with 6 bases between them. The germline V gene encodes CDR1 MNHNS and CDR2 SASEGT. The CDR3 runs 10 residues.

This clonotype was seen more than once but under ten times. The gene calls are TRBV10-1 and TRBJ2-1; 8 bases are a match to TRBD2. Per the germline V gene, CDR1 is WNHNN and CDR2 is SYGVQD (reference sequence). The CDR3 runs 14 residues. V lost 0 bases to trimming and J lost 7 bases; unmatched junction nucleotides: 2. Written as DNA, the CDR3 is TGCGCCAGCAGTGAGTCTAGCGGGAATAATGAGCAGTTCTTC. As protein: CASSESSGNNEQFF.

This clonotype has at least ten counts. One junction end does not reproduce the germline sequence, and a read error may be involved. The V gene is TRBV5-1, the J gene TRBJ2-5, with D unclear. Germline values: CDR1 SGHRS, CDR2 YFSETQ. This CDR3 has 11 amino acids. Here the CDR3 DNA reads TGTGCCAGCAGCTCACAAGAGACCCAGTACTTC. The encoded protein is CASSSQETQYF.

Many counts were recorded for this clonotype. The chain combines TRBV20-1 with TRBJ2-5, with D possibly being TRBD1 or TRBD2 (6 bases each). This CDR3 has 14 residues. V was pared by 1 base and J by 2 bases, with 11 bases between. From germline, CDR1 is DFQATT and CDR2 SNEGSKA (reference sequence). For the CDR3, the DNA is TGCAGTGCTAGAGTAGAGGGGGGACAAGAGACCCAGTACTTC. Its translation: CSARVEGGQETQYF.

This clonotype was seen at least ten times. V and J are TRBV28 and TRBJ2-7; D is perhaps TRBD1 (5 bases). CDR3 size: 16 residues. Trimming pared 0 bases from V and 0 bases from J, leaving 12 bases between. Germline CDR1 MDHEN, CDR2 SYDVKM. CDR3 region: CASSLWGQVHSYEQYF. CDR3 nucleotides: TGTGCCAGCAGTTTATGGGGGCAGGTTCACTCCTACGAGCAGTACTTC.

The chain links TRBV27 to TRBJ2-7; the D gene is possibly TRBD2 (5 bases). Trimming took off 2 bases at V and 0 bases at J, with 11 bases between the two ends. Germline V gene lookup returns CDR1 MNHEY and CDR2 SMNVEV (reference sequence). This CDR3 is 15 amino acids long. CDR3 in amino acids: CASSLGSSYSYEQYF. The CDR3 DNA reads TGTGCCAGCAGTTTAGGTTCTAGCTACTCCTACGAGCAGTACTTC.

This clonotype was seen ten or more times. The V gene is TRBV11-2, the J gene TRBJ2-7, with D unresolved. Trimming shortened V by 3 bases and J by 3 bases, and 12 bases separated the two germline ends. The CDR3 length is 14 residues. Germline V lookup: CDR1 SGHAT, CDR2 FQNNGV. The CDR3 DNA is TGTGCCAGCAGCTTTTACGCGGAAAACTACGAGCAGTACTTC. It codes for CASSFYAENYEQYF.

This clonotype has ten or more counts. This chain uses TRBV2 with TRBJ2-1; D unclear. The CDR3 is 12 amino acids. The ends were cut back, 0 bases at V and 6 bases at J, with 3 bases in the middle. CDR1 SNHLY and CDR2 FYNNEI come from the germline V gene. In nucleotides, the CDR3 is TGTGCCAGCAGTGAAGCCCTCAATGAGCAGTTCTTC. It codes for CASSEALNEQFF. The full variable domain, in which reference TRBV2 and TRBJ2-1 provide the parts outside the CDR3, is EPEVTQTPSHQVTQMGQEVILRCVPISNHLYFYWYRQILGQKVEFLVSFYNNEISEKSEIFDDQFSVERPDGSNFTLKIRSTKLEDSAMYFCASSEALNEQFFGPGTRLTVL.

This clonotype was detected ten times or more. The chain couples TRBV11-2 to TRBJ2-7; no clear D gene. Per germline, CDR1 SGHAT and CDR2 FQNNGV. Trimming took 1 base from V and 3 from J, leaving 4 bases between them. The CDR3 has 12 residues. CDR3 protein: CASSLVIYEQYF. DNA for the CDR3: TGTGCCAGCAGCTTAGTTATCTACGAGCAGTACTTC. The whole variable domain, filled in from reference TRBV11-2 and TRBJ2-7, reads EAGVAQSPRYKIIEKRQSVAFWCNPISGHATLYWYQQILGQGPKLLIQFQNNGVVDDSQLPKDRFSAERLKGVDSTLKIQPAKLEDSAVYLCASSLVIYEQYFGPGTRLTVT.

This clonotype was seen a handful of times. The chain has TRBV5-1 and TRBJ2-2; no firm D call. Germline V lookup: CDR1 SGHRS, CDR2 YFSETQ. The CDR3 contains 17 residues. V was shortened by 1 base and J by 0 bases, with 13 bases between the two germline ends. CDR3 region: CASSLLSGRSNTGELFF. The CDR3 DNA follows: TGCGCCAGCAGCTTGCTCTCGGGCCGTTCGAACACCGGGGAGCTGTTTTTT.

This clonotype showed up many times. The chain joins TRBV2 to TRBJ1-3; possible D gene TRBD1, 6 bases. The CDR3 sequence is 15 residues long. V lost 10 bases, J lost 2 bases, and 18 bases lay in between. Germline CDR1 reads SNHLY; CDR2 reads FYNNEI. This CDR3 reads CATRRQGKTGNTIYF. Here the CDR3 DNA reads TGTGCCACCAGACGCCAGGGGAAGACTGGAAACACCATATATTTT. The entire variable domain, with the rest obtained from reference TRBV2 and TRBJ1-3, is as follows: EPEVTQTPSHQVTQMGQEVILRCVPISNHLYFYWYRQILGQKVEFLVSFYNNEISEKSEIFDDQFSVERPDGSNFTLKIRSTKLEDSAMYFCATRRQGKTGNTIYFGEGSWLTVV.

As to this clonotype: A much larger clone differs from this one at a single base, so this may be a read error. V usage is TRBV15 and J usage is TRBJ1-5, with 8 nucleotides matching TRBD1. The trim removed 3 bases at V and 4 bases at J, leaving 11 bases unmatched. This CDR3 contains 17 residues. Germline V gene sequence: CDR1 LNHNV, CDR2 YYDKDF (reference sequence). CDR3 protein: CATSSLSWTGSNQPQHF. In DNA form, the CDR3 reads TGTGCCACCAGCAGCCTCTCCTGGACAGGGAGTAATCAGCCCCAGCATTTT. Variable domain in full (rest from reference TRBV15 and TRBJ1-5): DAMVIQNPRYQVTQFGKPVTLSCSQTLNHNVMYWYQQKSSQAPKLLFHYYDKDFNNEADTPDNFQSRRPNTSFCFLDIRSPGLGDTAMYLCATSSLSWTGSNQPQHFGDGTRLSIL.

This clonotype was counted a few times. The CDR3: CASSLLSTGHNEQYF. DNA of the CDR3: TGCGCCAGCAGCTTGCTCTCAACCGGACATAACGAGCAGTACTTC. The chain is built from TRBV5-1 and TRBJ2-7, with a weak D call TRBD1 (5 bases). Germline CDR1 is SGHRS and CDR2 is YFSETQ. Trimming removed 1 base at V and 5 bases at J, with 16 bases between. This CDR3 region has 15 residues.

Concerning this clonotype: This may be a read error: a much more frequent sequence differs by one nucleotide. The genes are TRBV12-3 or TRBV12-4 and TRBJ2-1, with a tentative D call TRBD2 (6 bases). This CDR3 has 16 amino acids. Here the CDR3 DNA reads TGTGCCAGCAGTTCCTCTCCTAGCGAATCCTGCAATGAGCAGTTCTTC. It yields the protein CASSSSPSESCNEQFF.

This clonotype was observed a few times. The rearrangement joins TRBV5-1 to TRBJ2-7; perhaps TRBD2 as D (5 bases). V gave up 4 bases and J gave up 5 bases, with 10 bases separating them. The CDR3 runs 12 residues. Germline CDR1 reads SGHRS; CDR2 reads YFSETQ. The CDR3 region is CASSPSGNEQYF. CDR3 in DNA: TGCGCCAGCAGCCCGAGCGGAAACGAGCAGTACTTC.

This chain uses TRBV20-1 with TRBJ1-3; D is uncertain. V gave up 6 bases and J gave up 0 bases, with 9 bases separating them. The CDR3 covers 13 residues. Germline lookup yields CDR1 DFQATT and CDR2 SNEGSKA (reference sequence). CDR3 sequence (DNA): TGCAGTGCCCGGGTACCCTCTGGAAACACCATATATTTT. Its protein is CSARVPSGNTIYF.

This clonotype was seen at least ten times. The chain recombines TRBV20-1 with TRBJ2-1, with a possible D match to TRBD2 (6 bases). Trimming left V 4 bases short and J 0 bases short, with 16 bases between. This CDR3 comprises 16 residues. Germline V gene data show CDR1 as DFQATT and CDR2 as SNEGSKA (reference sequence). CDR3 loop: CSATPTPGSSYNEQFF. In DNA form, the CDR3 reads TGCAGTGCTACCCCGACGCCCGGGAGCTCCTACAATGAGCAGTTCTTC.

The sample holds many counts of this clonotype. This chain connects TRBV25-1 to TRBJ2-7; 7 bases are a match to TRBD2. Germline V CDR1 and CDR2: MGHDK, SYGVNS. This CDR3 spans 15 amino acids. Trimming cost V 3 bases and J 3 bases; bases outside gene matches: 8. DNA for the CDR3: TGTGCCAGCAGTGACGGTGGGAGGGGAAACTACGAGCAGTACTTC. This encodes CASSDGGRGNYEQYF.

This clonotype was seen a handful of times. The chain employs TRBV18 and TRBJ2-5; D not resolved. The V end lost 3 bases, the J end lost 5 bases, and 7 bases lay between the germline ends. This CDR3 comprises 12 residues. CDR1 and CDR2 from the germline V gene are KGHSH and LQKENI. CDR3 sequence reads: CASSPALETQYF. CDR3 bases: TGTGCCAGCTCACCGGCCCTGGAGACCCAGTACTTC.

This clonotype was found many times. This chain's CDR3 is CASSYGGAYNEQFF. As DNA, the CDR3 is TGTGCCAGCAGTTATGGCGGTGCCTACAATGAGCAGTTCTTC. The genes are TRBV6-2 or TRBV6-3 and TRBJ2-1; no reliable D call. The germline V gene has CDR1 MNHEY and CDR2 SVGEGT. This CDR3 is built from 14 residues. The V gene lost 3 bases and the J gene lost 2 bases, with 8 bases spanning the gap.